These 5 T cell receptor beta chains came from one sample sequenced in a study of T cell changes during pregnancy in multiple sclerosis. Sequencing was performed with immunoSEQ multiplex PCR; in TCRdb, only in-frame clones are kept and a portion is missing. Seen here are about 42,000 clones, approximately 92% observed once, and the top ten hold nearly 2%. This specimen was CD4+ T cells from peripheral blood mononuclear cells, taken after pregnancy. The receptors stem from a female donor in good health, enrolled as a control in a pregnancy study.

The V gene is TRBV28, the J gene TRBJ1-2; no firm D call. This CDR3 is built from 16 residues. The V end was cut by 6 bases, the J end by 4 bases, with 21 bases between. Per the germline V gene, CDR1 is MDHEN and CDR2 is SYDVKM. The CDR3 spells CASRPAGAASSYGYTF. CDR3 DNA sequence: TGTGCCAGCAGGCCCGCGGGCGCCGCGTCGTCCTATGGCTACACCTTC.

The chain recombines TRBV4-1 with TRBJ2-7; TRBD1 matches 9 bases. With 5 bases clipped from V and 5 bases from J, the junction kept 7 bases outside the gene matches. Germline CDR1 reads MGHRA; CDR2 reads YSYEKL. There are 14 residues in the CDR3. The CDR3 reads CASSSRGQGDEQYF. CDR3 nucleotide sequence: TGCGCCAGCAGCTCCCGGGGACAGGGCGACGAGCAGTACTTC.

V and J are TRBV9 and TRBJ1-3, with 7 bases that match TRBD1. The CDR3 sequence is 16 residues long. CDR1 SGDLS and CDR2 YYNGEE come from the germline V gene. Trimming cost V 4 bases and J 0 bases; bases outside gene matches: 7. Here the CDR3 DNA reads TGTGCCAGCAGCAGGGGACAGACTGACTCTGGAAACACCATATATTTT. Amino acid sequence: CASSRGQTDSGNTIYF.

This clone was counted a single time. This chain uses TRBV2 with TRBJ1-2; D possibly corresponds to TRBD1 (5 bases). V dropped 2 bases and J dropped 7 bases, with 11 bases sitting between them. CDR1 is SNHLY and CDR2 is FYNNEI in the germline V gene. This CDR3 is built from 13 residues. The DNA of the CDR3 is TGTGCCAGCAGTGAATCGCAGGGTGGTGGCTACACCTTC. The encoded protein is CASSESQGGGYTF.

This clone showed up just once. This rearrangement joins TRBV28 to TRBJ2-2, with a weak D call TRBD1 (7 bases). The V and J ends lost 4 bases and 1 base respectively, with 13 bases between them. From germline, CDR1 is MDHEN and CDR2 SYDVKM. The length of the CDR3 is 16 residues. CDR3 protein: CASSSPGGQNTGELFF. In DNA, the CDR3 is TGTGCCAGCAGTTCGCCAGGGGGGCAGAACACCGGGGAGCTGTTTTTT.